The source of this T cell receptor (beta chain) is a study of identical twins. Via MiXCR, TCRdb re-called the 5' RACE reads, giving one row per CDR3 protein. The data show 1.5 million to 2 million distinct CDR3 sequences, about 32% seen once. Turning to this clonotype: What it recognizes is unknown.

General observations from the study: In zero-insertion analyses, partial confounding could arise from invariant MAIT and iNKT cells. Weaker excess twin sharing was seen among beta out-of-frame sequences.

The V gene lost 0 bases and the J gene lost 5 bases, with 17 bases spanning the gap. Germline lookup yields CDR1 LGHDT and CDR2 YNNKEL (reference sequence). This CDR3 contains 17 residues. The V call is TRBV3-1, the J call TRBJ2-1, with D tentatively TRBD2 (5 bases). Sequencing was performed on cord blood. The TCR sequence derives from a newborn girl in good health. The CDR3 sequence is CASSQEVVGLAHNEQFF. CDR3 bases: TGTGCCAGCAGCCAAGAGGTAGTCGGGTTAGCGCACAATGAGCAGTTCTTC.